What follows is one TCR beta chain and its context. This CDR3 contains 13 residues. Trimming left V 5 bases short and J 4 bases short, with 9 bases between. CDR1 is MDHEN and CDR2 is SYDVKM in the germline V gene. These data originate in a study of Graves' ophthalmopathy and Graves' hyperthyroidism. PBMCs had their origin in fresh peripheral blood (10 ml). Amplifying from RNA transcripts, the study obtained TCR beta CDR3 regions. First-round RT-PCR used HTBI primers; second-round multiplex PCR followed. TCRdb used MiXCR to reprocess the multiplex PCR reads, holding one entry per CDR3 protein. The sample shows about 640,000 distinct CDR3 sequences, roughly 41% of them seen only once.

The sequenced sample was peripheral blood. This chain links TRBV28 with TRBJ1-5; possible D gene TRBD1, 5 bases. The clonotype was recovered from an adult man with Graves' ophthalmopathy. The CDR3 loop is CASSGGLNQPQHF. CDR3 in DNA: TGTGCCAGCAGTGGGGGACTTAATCAGCCCCAGCATTTT.